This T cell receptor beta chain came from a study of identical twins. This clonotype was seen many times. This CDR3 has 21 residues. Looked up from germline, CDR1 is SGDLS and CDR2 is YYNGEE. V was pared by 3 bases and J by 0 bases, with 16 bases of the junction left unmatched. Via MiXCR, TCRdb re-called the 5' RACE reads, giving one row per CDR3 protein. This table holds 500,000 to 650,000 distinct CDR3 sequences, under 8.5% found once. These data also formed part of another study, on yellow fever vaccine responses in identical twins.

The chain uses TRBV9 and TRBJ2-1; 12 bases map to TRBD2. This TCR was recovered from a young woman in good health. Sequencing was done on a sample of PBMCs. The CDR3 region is CASSASTGTSGSLSSYNEQFF. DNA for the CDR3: TGTGCCAGCAGCGCCTCAACCGGGACTAGCGGGTCCTTGAGCTCCTACAATGAGCAGTTCTTC.